The T cell receptor beta chain under discussion was sequenced for a study of OX40 agonist ivuxolimab in advanced cancers. Across the study: Ivuxolimab is an agonistic anti-OX40 (CD134) antibody, and patients were treated with it. Patients got intravenous ivuxolimab at 0.01 to 10 mg/kg every 2 weeks.

Study findings and constraints: Average numbers of expanded clones were greater in CD8+ T cells than in CD4+.

The V gene lost 0 bases and the J gene lost 5 bases, with 14 bases spanning the gap. The germline gives CDR1 SEHNR, CDR2 FQNEAQ (reference sequence). This CDR3 region has 15 residues. The data were produced by immunoSEQ multiplex PCR, yet TCRdb's version contains in-frame clones alone and is incomplete. The repertoire holds about 66,000 clones, roughly 80% seen once, with 1.6% in the top ten. Worth noting for this clone: The antigen remains undetermined.

The J gene is TRBJ2-7, the V gene TRBV7-9; tentatively, D is TRBD1 (5 bases). Specimen: CD4+ or CD8+ T cells sorted from blood, collected in a trial of the OX40 agonist ivuxolimab. The sequence was obtained from an adult with an advanced solid tumor such as melanoma, head and neck, liver or kidney cancer. CDR3: CASSLAGARGNEQYF. CDR3 sequence (DNA): TGTGCCAGCAGCTTAGCAGGGGCCCGAGGAAACGAGCAGTACTTC.